A selection of T cell receptor beta chains follows, all from one sample in a study of human CD8 memory T cell subsets. From the 5' RACE reads, TCRdb lists one entry per CDR3 protein and no DNA. The sample is made up of 10,000 to 12,000 distinct CDR3 sequences, and the top ten hold roughly a fifth of it. The source material was CD8+ T cells from PBMCs. Receptor source: a human donor in good health. Each CDR3 is given with its conserved first and last residue. The order of the fields is clone size, J gene, V gene, CDR3 protein. For some rows the clone size is stated as once, few or many, or as a class when expanded; others skip it.

clone_size: medium-sized; j_call: TRBJ2-7; v_call: TRBV4-2; cdr3_aa: CASSQQLAEAYEQYF
clone_size: medium-sized; j_call: TRBJ1-1; v_call: TRBV19; cdr3_aa: CASSGTSRDTEAFF
clone_size: NA; j_call: TRBJ1-1; v_call: TRBV14; cdr3_aa: CASSQDSIAHEAFF
clone_size: NA; j_call: TRBJ2-1; v_call: TRBV7-6; cdr3_aa: CASSLRRYNEQFF
clone_size: large; j_call: TRBJ1-1; v_call: TRBV7-2; cdr3_aa: CASSLATGGATEAFF
clone_size: NA; j_call: TRBJ1-1; v_call: TRBV7-9; cdr3_aa: CASVRQGSNTEAFF
clone_size: NA; j_call: TRBJ2-1; v_call: TRBV5-4; cdr3_aa: CASSDSSYNEQFF
clone_size: NA; j_call: TRBJ2-7; v_call: TRBV6-2/TRBV6-3; cdr3_aa: CASSYSSGAGTYEQYF
clone_size: NA; j_call: TRBJ2-1; v_call: TRBV20-1; cdr3_aa: CSAPTGLAGRDYSNEQFF
clone_size: medium-sized; j_call: TRBJ2-7; v_call: TRBV7-6; cdr3_aa: CASSFTDTYEQYF
clone_size: NA; j_call: TRBJ1-6; v_call: TRBV7-9; cdr3_aa: CASSPSTGMRSPLHF
clone_size: NA; j_call: TRBJ1-1; v_call: TRBV7-6; cdr3_aa: CASSLAGGRPFF
clone_size: medium-sized; j_call: TRBJ2-7; v_call: TRBV5-1; cdr3_aa: CASSLGTGGLDEQYF
clone_size: NA; j_call: TRBJ1-5; v_call: TRBV13; cdr3_aa: CASSLGAGSKPQHF
clone_size: NA; j_call: TRBJ1-2; v_call: TRBV7-9; cdr3_aa: CASSSTGEANYGYTF
clone_size: NA; j_call: TRBJ2-3; v_call: TRBV7-8; cdr3_aa: CASSLMMGTDTQYF
clone_size: NA; j_call: TRBJ2-1; v_call: TRBV7-6; cdr3_aa: CASSPRSDPVEQFF
clone_size: NA; j_call: TRBJ1-2; v_call: TRBV12-3/TRBV12-4; cdr3_aa: CASSPQGDYGYTF
clone_size: NA; j_call: TRBJ1-6; v_call: TRBV5-6; cdr3_aa: CASSQGPNSPLHF
clone_size: medium-sized; j_call: TRBJ1-1; v_call: TRBV4-3; cdr3_aa: CASSQDPGGQNTEAFF
clone_size: NA; j_call: TRBJ2-7; v_call: TRBV14; cdr3_aa: CASSQSLQAYEQYF
clone_size: NA; j_call: TRBJ2-3; v_call: TRBV2; cdr3_aa: CASSEKVGVDTQYF
clone_size: NA; j_call: TRBJ2-1; v_call: TRBV20-1; cdr3_aa: CSARGWGHSYNEQFF
clone_size: NA; j_call: TRBJ2-2; v_call: TRBV18; cdr3_aa: CASSPRDDATGELFF
clone_size: NA; j_call: TRBJ1-1; v_call: TRBV14; cdr3_aa: CASSWTGPGTEAFF
clone_size: NA; j_call: TRBJ1-1; v_call: TRBV25-1; cdr3_aa: CASSELGNTEAFF
clone_size: NA; j_call: TRBJ2-5; v_call: TRBV29-1; cdr3_aa: CSVDAPTSGDKETQYF
clone_size: NA; j_call: TRBJ1-2; v_call: TRBV19; cdr3_aa: CAISRTTEGRGYGYTF
clone_size: NA; j_call: TRBJ2-7; v_call: TRBV20-1; cdr3_aa: CSALNGRDGYEQYF
clone_size: NA; j_call: TRBJ1-4; v_call: TRBV5-4; cdr3_aa: CASSWGPGTNEKLFF
clone_size: medium-sized; j_call: TRBJ1-1; v_call: TRBV7-9; cdr3_aa: CATARENLNTEAFF
clone_size: NA; j_call: TRBJ1-5; v_call: TRBV7-8; cdr3_aa: CASSLTGSHQPQHF
clone_size: NA; j_call: TRBJ2-1; v_call: TRBV6-2/TRBV6-3; cdr3_aa: CASSWGYNEQFF
clone_size: NA; j_call: TRBJ2-7; v_call: TRBV20-1; cdr3_aa: CSASLSGAGEQYF
clone_size: NA; j_call: TRBJ1-5; v_call: TRBV6-2/TRBV6-3; cdr3_aa: CASSPGGIQPQHF
clone_size: NA; j_call: TRBJ2-3; v_call: TRBV10-1; cdr3_aa: CASSEPSGGPRSPPDTQYF
clone_size: medium-sized; j_call: TRBJ1-5; v_call: TRBV3-1; cdr3_aa: CASSPGRHGGPPQHF
clone_size: NA; j_call: TRBJ1-2; v_call: TRBV29-1; cdr3_aa: CSVILQGNYGYTF
clone_size: NA; j_call: TRBJ2-1; v_call: TRBV4-2; cdr3_aa: CASSHADRSGFSYNEQFF
clone_size: NA; j_call: TRBJ1-2; v_call: TRBV6-1; cdr3_aa: CASSLGQQRRGYTF
clone_size: NA; j_call: TRBJ2-1; v_call: TRBV6-5; cdr3_aa: CASGQGSRPNEQFF
clone_size: NA; j_call: TRBJ1-4; v_call: TRBV7-2; cdr3_aa: CASSFLGSLAVEKLFF